These 24 T cell receptor beta chains came from one sample sequenced in a study of technical replicates of blood from several donors. Data came from immunoSEQ multiplex PCR; TCRdb stores just in-frame clones and leaves some out. The data contain 87,000 or so clones, around 93% of them singletons. Sequenced: T cells isolated from PBMCs. All receptors derive from a human donor in good health.

V and J are TRBV21-1 and TRBJ1-2. TRBV21-1 is deemed a pseudogene. The CDR3 length is 15 residues. This chain's CDR3 is CASIGGGASQSGYTF. As DNA, the CDR3 is TGTGCCAGCATCGGGGGTGGTGCCTCTCAGAGTGGCTACACCTTC.

This clone has just one count. The rearrangement links TRBV29-1 to TRBJ1-2; the match to TRBD1 covers 7 bases. V was clipped by 6 bases and J by 5 bases; unmatched bases: 6. The CDR3 length is 12 residues. Looked up from germline, CDR1 is SQVTM and CDR2 is ANQGSEA. CDR3 sequence reads: CSVRDSEYGYTF. In nucleotides, the CDR3 is TGCAGCGTCCGGGACAGTGAGTATGGCTACACCTTC.

The CDR3 DNA reads TGCGCCAGCAGCCAGCCGACTAGCGGGGGAAGCAATGAGCAGTTCTTC. Protein product: CASSQPTSGGSNEQFF. V usage is TRBV4-1 and J usage is TRBJ2-1; 12 bases align to TRBD2. In germline, CDR1 is MGHRA, CDR2 YSYEKL. The CDR3 spans 16 residues. V shed 3 bases, J shed 6 bases, and the junction held 6 bases outside the gene matches.

As DNA, the CDR3 is TGTGCCAGCAGCCCACTCCCCCTCTATGGCTACACCTTC. Protein product: CASSPLPLYGYTF. The chain couples TRBV5-8 to TRBJ1-2; no definite D call. V was trimmed by 4 bases and J by 4 bases, leaving 11 bases between them. This CDR3 spans 13 amino acids. Germline V gene lookup returns CDR1 SGHTS and CDR2 YDEGEE.

The chain carries TRBV18 and TRBJ1-5, with D perhaps TRBD1 (5 bases). The CDR3 loop spans 13 amino acids. Trimming stripped 3 bases from V and 4 bases from J, with 7 bases between. The V gene's germline CDR1 is KGHSH and CDR2 LQKENI. The CDR3 DNA reads TGTGCCAGCTCACCCGGGACTAATCAGCCCCAGCATTTT. This codes for CASSPGTNQPQHF.

The chain has TRBV5-1 and TRBJ1-2; 8 positions agree with TRBD1. This CDR3 region has 12 residues. The germline CDR1 and CDR2 sequences are SGHRS and YFSETQ. The V gene end was trimmed by 4 bases and the J gene end by 4 bases; junction bases not matched to a gene: 0. CDR3 region: CASSDRGYGYTF. For the CDR3, the DNA is TGCGCCAGCAGCGACAGGGGCTATGGCTACACCTTC. Using reference TRBV5-1 and TRBJ1-2 for the parts outside the CDR3, the full variable domain is KAGVTQTPRYLIKTRGQQVTLSCSPISGHRSVSWYQQTPGQGLQFLFEYFSETQRNKGNFPGRFSGRQFSNSRSEMNVSTLELGDSALYLCASSDRGYGYTFGSGTRLTVV.

J is TRBJ2-5 and V is TRBV19; 10 nucleotides match TRBD2. J lost 5 bases, V lost 6 bases, and 6 bases had no gene match. The CDR3 covers 14 residues. Germline assignment: CDR1 LNHDA and CDR2 SQIVND (reference sequence). The CDR3 loop reads CASRPAGGLETQYF. Written as DNA, the CDR3 is TGTGCCAGTAGACCAGCGGGAGGGTTGGAGACCCAGTACTTC.

The chain combines TRBV9 with TRBJ2-3; D ambiguous. Trimming cost V 0 bases and J 9 bases, with 5 bases left between them. The CDR3 has 11 residues. CDR1 is SGDLS, CDR2 YYNGEE, per germline. The CDR3: CASSVVGTQYF. DNA of the CDR3: TGTGCCAGCAGCGTAGTCGGGACGCAGTATTTT.

The CDR3 sequence: CASSSQTSGAVDTQYF. The CDR3 DNA sequence: TGTGCCAGCTCATCACAGACTAGCGGGGCCGTAGATACGCAGTATTTT. The chain combines TRBV18 with TRBJ2-3; 11 nucleotides line up with TRBD2. Trimming took 5 bases from V and 5 from J; bases not matched to a gene: 9. The CDR3 has 16 amino acids. Germline CDR1 reads KGHSH; CDR2 reads LQKENI.

The chain joins TRBV5-1 to TRBJ2-7; tentative D call: TRBD1 (6 bases). V lost 0 bases and J lost 5, with 15 bases in between. The CDR3 length is 15 residues. Per germline, CDR1 SGHRS and CDR2 YFSETQ. The CDR3 coding sequence is TGCGCCAGCAGCTTGGAAGTCAGGGGAAACGACGAGCAGTACTTC. It yields the protein CASSLEVRGNDEQYF.

The J gene is TRBJ2-1, the V gene TRBV7-9, with 8 bases fitting TRBD2. The CDR3 is 18 amino acids. V was clipped by 1 base and J by 0 bases; unmatched bases: 8. The germline CDR1 and CDR2 sequences are SEHNR and FQNEAQ (reference sequence). CDR3 sequence reads: CASSLVGLAGFSYNEQFF. The CDR3 nucleotides read TGTGCCAGCAGCTTAGTGGGTTTAGCGGGATTCTCCTACAATGAGCAGTTCTTC.

Concerning this clone: Distinct nucleotide sequences in the sample also encode this CDR3. V gene TRBV6-5 combines with J gene TRBJ2-7, with 9 positions matching TRBD1. The CDR3 runs to 13 residues. Germline CDR1 reads MNHEY; CDR2 reads SVGAGI. Trimming at V came to 5 bases and at J to 4 bases, leaving 3 bases not matched to a gene. The CDR3 nucleotides are TGTGCCAGCAGTCGGGACAGGGATTACGAGCAGTACTTC. Translating gives CASSRDRDYEQYF.

This chain uses TRBV19 with TRBJ2-3; the D gene is possibly TRBD1 (6 bases). The V and J ends lost 4 bases and 2 bases respectively, with 16 bases between them. Germline V lookup: CDR1 LNHDA, CDR2 SQIVND (reference sequence). The CDR3 is 16 amino acids. The CDR3 here is CASSTTGLSHTDTQYF. The DNA of the CDR3 is TGTGCCAGTAGTACCACAGGGTTGTCCCACACAGATACGCAGTATTTT.

This clone has just one count. V and J are TRBV25-1 and TRBJ2-1, with D tentatively TRBD1 (6 bases). This CDR3 is built from 15 residues. V lost 3 bases and J 5 bases, leaving 14 bases between the germline ends. Germline V gives CDR1 MGHDK, CDR2 SYGVNS. DNA of the CDR3: TGTGCCAGCAGTGAGGGCAGGGGTGAAGACAATGAGCAGTTCTTC. This translates into CASSEGRGEDNEQFF.

The rearrangement uses TRBV5-4 and TRBJ2-3; TRBD2 matches 8 bases. This CDR3 has 15 amino acids. The J segment lost 4 bases and the V segment lost 0 bases, leaving 4 bases of the junction unmatched. Germline CDR1 is SGHNT and CDR2 is YYREEE (reference sequence). The CDR3 region has the DNA TGTGCCAGCAGCTTGGCGGGAGGGCCAGCAGATACGCAGTATTTT. Protein: CASSLAGGPADTQYF.

This clone appeared once. The chain couples TRBV11-2 to TRBJ2-1, with TRBD2 identical over 10 bases. V lost 2 bases and J lost 0; bases outside the gene matches: 1. From germline, CDR1 is SGHAT and CDR2 FQNNGV. The length of the CDR3 is 16 residues. The DNA for the CDR3 is TGTGCCAGCAGCTTAAGCGGGAGGGGCTCCTACAATGAGCAGTTCTTC. This codes for CASSLSGRGSYNEQFF.

The gene calls are TRBV11-2 and TRBJ2-7; 7 bases match TRBD2. The CDR3 runs 14 residues. The V and J ends lost 4 bases and 3 bases, in that order; junction bases with no gene match: 6. Germline CDR1 and CDR2: SGHAT and FQNNGV. The CDR3 loop is CASSSGLWCYEQYF. The CDR3 bases are TGTGCCAGCAGCTCGGGACTATGGTGCTACGAGCAGTACTTC.

The V and J genes are TRBV27 and TRBJ2-7; 8 bases fit TRBD2. The germline gives CDR1 MNHEY, CDR2 SMNVEV (reference sequence). The V segment lost 4 bases and the J segment 3 bases; nucleotides outside the gene matches: 5. The CDR3 runs to 14 residues. The CDR3 DNA sequence: TGTGCCAGCAGTTATAGAGCGGGAGTCTACGAGCAGTACTTC. It yields the protein CASSYRAGVYEQYF.

The chain links TRBV21-1 to TRBJ2-2; the table assigns TRBD2, which was not confirmed against the DNA. TRBV21-1 is listed as a pseudogene. The CDR3 contains 15 residues. Written as DNA, the CDR3 is TGTGCCAGCAGCAAAGGAGTAGCGAACACCGGGGAGCTGTTTTTT. It translates to CASSKGVANTGELFF.

J is TRBJ1-1 and V is TRBV11-3; the D is unclear. Germline loops: CDR1 SGHNT, CDR2 YENEEA. Trimming cost V 4 bases and J 1 base, with 7 bases left between them. CDR3 length: 13 residues. The CDR3 protein is CASSSLGNTEAFF. The CDR3 nucleotides are TGTGCCAGCAGCTCGCTAGGGAACACTGAAGCTTTCTTT.

The V gene is TRBV4-1, the J gene TRBJ1-1; possibly TRBD1 for D (5 bases). V was clipped by 4 bases and J by 1 base, with 10 bases between them. Germline V gives CDR1 MGHRA, CDR2 YSYEKL. The CDR3 extends over 14 amino acids. The CDR3 reads CASSRTTGNTEAFF. CDR3 nucleotide sequence: TGCGCCAGCAGCCGTACAACAGGGAACACTGAAGCTTTCTTT.

V usage is TRBV19 and J usage is TRBJ2-7; 8 bases align to TRBD1. This CDR3 is 13 amino acids long. Germline V gene sequence: CDR1 LNHDA, CDR2 SQIVND (reference sequence). V gave up 6 bases and J gave up 6 bases; unmatched junction bases: 7. The CDR3 loop reads CASRGRTGLEQYF. The CDR3 DNA follows: TGTGCCAGTAGGGGCAGGACAGGGCTCGAGCAGTACTTC.

The rearrangement links TRBV6-4 to TRBJ2-7; 9 positions match TRBD1. The CDR3 sequence is 15 residues long. Germline CDR1 and CDR2: MRHNA and SNTAGT. Unmatched junction bases numbered 7, after V lost 4 bases and J lost 3 bases. The CDR3 region is CASSAHRGLLYEQYF. Written as DNA, the CDR3 is TGTGCCAGCAGTGCCCACAGGGGGCTTCTCTACGAGCAGTACTTC.

The chain employs TRBV28 and TRBJ1-5, with 8 bases matching TRBD1. Germline values: CDR1 MDHEN, CDR2 SYDVKM. V lost 2 bases, J lost 6 bases, and 6 bases stayed unmatched. The CDR3 consists of 15 residues. For the CDR3, the DNA is TGTGCCAGCAGTTTACAGGGGGCAAAAGGTCAGCCCCAGCATTTT. It encodes CASSLQGAKGQPQHF.